The rows below give T cell receptor beta chains drawn from one sample of a study of cytomegalovirus exposure and HLA in healthy donors. This table comes from immunoSEQ multiplex PCR, and its TCRdb copy is limited to in-frame clones, with some not included. This table holds some 110,000 clones, roughly three fifths found once. The specimen sequenced was PBMCs. The receptors shown here come from a man aged 18 to 30 in good health and CMV-seronegative. CDR3s include the opening cysteine and the closing phenylalanine or tryptophan. Each record gives: clone size, D gene, V gene, J gene, CDR3 protein, CDR3 DNA. D genes are given only for firm matches. Not every row has a clone size; where given, it reads once, few, many or a size class.

abundance: .
d_gene: TRBD1
v_gene: TRBV28
j_gene: TRBJ2-7
CDR3aa: CASSLTGAIAYEQYF
CDR3nt: TGTGCCAGCAGCCTGACAGGGGCTATCGCCTACGAGCAGTACTTC

abundance: .
d_gene: .
v_gene: TRBV15
j_gene: TRBJ1-2
CDR3aa: CATSREGGDYGYTF
CDR3nt: TGTGCCACCAGCAGAGAGGGGGGTGACTATGGCTACACCTTC

abundance: .
d_gene: .
v_gene: TRBV13
j_gene: TRBJ1-1
CDR3aa: CASSLRGISEAFF
CDR3nt: TGTGCCAGCAGCTTACGGGGTATTAGTGAAGCTTTCTTT

abundance: .
d_gene: .
v_gene: TRBV6-4
j_gene: TRBJ2-6
CDR3aa: CASSASGASGANVLTF
CDR3nt: TGTGCCAGCAGTGCCTCAGGAGCCTCTGGGGCCAACGTCCTGACTTTC

abundance: .
d_gene: .
v_gene: TRBV7-2
j_gene: TRBJ1-1
CDR3aa: CASTQHPPGAGTEAFF
CDR3nt: TGTGCCAGCACCCAACACCCCCCAGGGGCTGGCACTGAAGCTTTCTTT

abundance: few
d_gene: TRBD1
v_gene: TRBV10-3
j_gene: TRBJ2-7
CDR3aa: CAISEPDRAYEQYF
CDR3nt: TGTGCCATCAGTGAACCGGACAGGGCCTACGAGCAGTACTTC

abundance: .
d_gene: TRBD2
v_gene: TRBV6-5
j_gene: TRBJ2-7
CDR3aa: CASSYRTSGRMYEQYF
CDR3nt: TGTGCCAGCAGTTACCGGACTAGCGGGAGAATGTACGAGCAGTACTTC

abundance: .
d_gene: TRBD1
v_gene: TRBV5-1
j_gene: TRBJ2-7
CDR3aa: CASSLAKQQGSEQYF
CDR3nt: TGCGCCAGCAGCTTGGCAAAGCAACAGGGGTCCGAGCAGTACTTC

abundance: .
d_gene: .
v_gene: TRBV6-1
j_gene: TRBJ2-6
CDR3aa: CASSEMTSGANVLTF
CDR3nt: TGTGCCAGCAGTGAAATGACTTCTGGGGCCAACGTCCTGACTTTC

abundance: .
d_gene: .
v_gene: TRBV27
j_gene: TRBJ1-1
CDR3aa: CASSRNPLHGIPGLRGTEAFF
CDR3nt: TGTGCCAGCAGCCGTAACCCCTTACATGGGATTCCGGGACTCAGAGGCACTGAAGCTTTCTTT

abundance: .
d_gene: TRBD2
v_gene: TRBV18
j_gene: TRBJ2-7
CDR3aa: CASSPNLAGGSYEQYF
CDR3nt: TGTGCCAGCTCACCAAACCTAGCGGGAGGGTCCTACGAGCAGTACTTC

abundance: .
d_gene: .
v_gene: TRBV5-1
j_gene: TRBJ2-7
CDR3aa: CASSLVQGPYEQYF
CDR3nt: TGCGCCAGCAGTTTAGTACAGGGCCCCTACGAGCAGTACTTC

abundance: .
d_gene: .
v_gene: TRBV6-6
j_gene: TRBJ1-1
CDR3aa: CASSYYPGVAEAFF
CDR3nt: TGTGCCAGCAGTTACTACCCAGGGGTCGCTGAAGCTTTCTTT

abundance: .
d_gene: .
v_gene: TRBV27
j_gene: TRBJ2-7
CDR3aa: CASSFSTGNSYEQYF
CDR3nt: TGTGCCAGCAGTTTTAGCACAGGGAACTCCTACGAGCAGTACTTC

abundance: .
d_gene: TRBD2
v_gene: TRBV9
j_gene: TRBJ2-3
CDR3aa: CASSVGRSSGLITDTQYF
CDR3nt: TGTGCCAGCAGCGTAGGTCGATCTAGCGGGCTTATCACAGATACGCAGTATTTT

abundance: .
d_gene: .
v_gene: TRBV27
j_gene: TRBJ1-3
CDR3aa: CASRGAGGSGNTIYF
CDR3nt: TGTGCCAGTCGGGGGGCGGGGGGGTCTGGAAACACCATATATTTT

abundance: .
d_gene: TRBD1
v_gene: TRBV10-2
j_gene: TRBJ1-1
CDR3aa: CASRTGEDTEAFF
CDR3nt: TGCGCCAGCAGAACAGGGGAAGACACTGAAGCTTTCTTT

abundance: .
d_gene: TRBD1
v_gene: TRBV19
j_gene: TRBJ1-2
CDR3aa: CASSVDRGLNYGYTF
CDR3nt: TGTGCCAGTAGTGTCGACAGGGGGCTCAACTATGGCTACACCTTC

abundance: once
d_gene: .
v_gene: TRBV27
j_gene: TRBJ1-5
CDR3aa: CASSLFWGASNQPQHF
CDR3nt: TGTGCCAGCAGTTTATTTTGGGGCGCGAGCAATCAGCCCCAGCATTTT

abundance: once
d_gene: .
v_gene: TRBV28
j_gene: TRBJ2-7
CDR3aa: CASSSGTGGGKQYF
CDR3nt: TGTGCCAGCAGCTCCGGGACTGGAGGAGGCAAGCAGTACTTC

abundance: few
d_gene: TRBD1
v_gene: TRBV19
j_gene: TRBJ1-1
CDR3aa: CASTAPGGLNTEAFF
CDR3nt: TGTGCCAGTACCGCCCCAGGGGGCTTAAACACTGAAGCTTTCTTT

abundance: once
d_gene: .
v_gene: TRBV11-2
j_gene: TRBJ1-1
CDR3aa: CASSLGRGYEAFF
CDR3nt: TGTGCCAGCAGCTTAGGCAGGGGTTATGAAGCTTTCTTT

abundance: .
d_gene: TRBD1
v_gene: TRBV7-2
j_gene: TRBJ1-4
CDR3aa: CASSRDRGYEKLFF
CDR3nt: TGTGCCAGCAGCAGGGACAGGGGTTACGAAAAACTGTTTTTT

abundance: few
d_gene: TRBD2
v_gene: TRBV27
j_gene: TRBJ2-3
CDR3aa: CASSQTSGRSTDTQYF
CDR3nt: TGTGCCAGCAGTCAGACTAGCGGGCGCAGCACAGATACGCAGTATTTT

abundance: few
d_gene: .
v_gene: TRBV28
j_gene: TRBJ2-6
CDR3aa: CASSLVPSAGANVLTF
CDR3nt: TGTGCCAGCAGTTTGGTTCCTTCGGCTGGGGCCAACGTCCTGACTTTC

abundance: .
d_gene: .
v_gene: TRBV10-3
j_gene: TRBJ2-2
CDR3aa: CAIGRGVNTGELFF
CDR3nt: TGTGCCATCGGGCGGGGAGTGAACACCGGGGAGCTGTTTTTT

abundance: few
d_gene: .
v_gene: TRBV5-1
j_gene: TRBJ1-2
CDR3aa: CASSLAGVGANYGYTF
CDR3nt: TGCGCCAGCAGCTTGGCAGGTGTAGGCGCTAACTATGGCTACACCTTC

abundance: few
d_gene: .
v_gene: TRBV27
j_gene: TRBJ1-1
CDR3aa: CASSLRGLSAEAFF
CDR3nt: TGTGCCAGCAGTTTGAGAGGGCTTTCTGCTGAAGCTTTCTTT

abundance: once
d_gene: TRBD1
v_gene: TRBV28
j_gene: TRBJ1-5
CDR3aa: CASSTGAEWPQHF
CDR3nt: TGTGCCAGCAGTACAGGGGCGGAATGGCCCCAGCATTTT

abundance: .
d_gene: TRBD2
v_gene: TRBV11-2
j_gene: TRBJ2-3
CDR3aa: CASSLLAGGTDTQYF
CDR3nt: TGTGCCAGCAGCCTCTTAGCGGGAGGCACAGATACGCAGTATTTT

abundance: few
d_gene: TRBD1
v_gene: TRBV6-5
j_gene: TRBJ1-6
CDR3aa: CASSWTGANSPLHF
CDR3nt: TGTGCCAGCAGTTGGACAGGTGCCAATTCACCCCTCCACTTT

abundance: .
d_gene: .
v_gene: TRBV7-2
j_gene: TRBJ1-3
CDR3aa: CASSPLSGNTIYF
CDR3nt: TGTGCCAGCAGCCCCTTATCTGGAAACACCATATATTTT

abundance: .
d_gene: .
v_gene: TRBV14
j_gene: TRBJ2-1
CDR3aa: CASSQDGTAGNEQFF
CDR3nt: TGTGCCAGCAGCCAAGATGGAACAGCCGGCAATGAGCAGTTCTTC

abundance: .
d_gene: TRBD1
v_gene: TRBV30
j_gene: TRBJ2-7
CDR3aa: CAWSPSRTGTYEQYF
CDR3nt: TGTGCCTGGAGCCCGAGCAGGACAGGGACCTACGAGCAGTACTTC

abundance: .
d_gene: TRBD1
v_gene: TRBV27
j_gene: TRBJ2-2
CDR3aa: CASSLNRGLSGELFF
CDR3nt: TGTGCCAGCAGTTTAAACAGGGGGCTGAGCGGGGAGCTGTTTTTT

abundance: .
d_gene: TRBD1
v_gene: TRBV7-9
j_gene: TRBJ1-1
CDR3aa: CASSLETGGRAFF
CDR3nt: TGTGCCAGCAGCTTAGAGACAGGGGGGCGAGCTTTCTTT

abundance: .
d_gene: .
v_gene: TRBV6-1
j_gene: TRBJ1-4
CDR3aa: CASSPGATNEKLFF
CDR3nt: TGTGCCAGCAGCCCGGGAGCAACTAATGAAAAACTGTTTTTT

abundance: .
d_gene: TRBD1
v_gene: TRBV6-1
j_gene: TRBJ2-4
CDR3aa: CASSAGTGGLGAKNIQYF
CDR3nt: TGTGCCAGCAGTGCCGGGACAGGGGGCCTTGGGGCCAAAAACATTCAGTACTTC

abundance: once
d_gene: .
v_gene: TRBV5-8
j_gene: TRBJ1-2
CDR3aa: CASSDRYRANYGYTF
CDR3nt: TGTGCCAGCAGCGACAGATACCGAGCTAACTATGGCTACACCTTC

abundance: .
d_gene: TRBD1
v_gene: TRBV6-1
j_gene: TRBJ2-7
CDR3aa: CASRDRQVGVREQYF
CDR3nt: TGTGCCAGCAGGGACAGGCAAGTCGGGGTCCGGGAGCAGTACTTC

abundance: .
d_gene: TRBD2
v_gene: TRBV9
j_gene: TRBJ2-7
CDR3aa: CASSGDPSGPAYEQYF
CDR3nt: TGTGCCAGCAGCGGAGATCCTAGCGGCCCAGCCTACGAGCAGTACTTC

abundance: .
d_gene: .
v_gene: TRBV5-5
j_gene: TRBJ1-5
CDR3aa: CASSAGGGTDNQPQHF
CDR3nt: TGTGCCAGCAGCGCGGGAGGGGGGACTGACAATCAGCCCCAGCATTTT

abundance: once
d_gene: TRBD1
v_gene: TRBV25-1
j_gene: TRBJ2-5
CDR3aa: CASQSSPRQGRKETQYF
CDR3nt: TGTGCCAGCCAGTCAAGTCCGAGACAGGGAAGAAAAGAGACCCAGTACTTC

abundance: .
d_gene: .
v_gene: TRBV28
j_gene: TRBJ1-3
CDR3aa: CASSFPLGNTIYF
CDR3nt: TGTGCCAGCAGCTTTCCCTTGGGAAACACCATATATTTT

abundance: .
d_gene: .
v_gene: TRBV28
j_gene: TRBJ1-1
CDR3aa: CASRTGGTGAFF
CDR3nt: TGTGCCAGCAGGACAGGAGGAACTGGAGCTTTCTTT

abundance: few
d_gene: TRBD2
v_gene: TRBV7-9
j_gene: TRBJ2-7
CDR3aa: CASSLDGLLAGDYEQYF
CDR3nt: TGTGCCAGCAGCTTAGACGGGCTACTAGCGGGAGACTACGAGCAGTACTTC

abundance: few
d_gene: .
v_gene: TRBV18
j_gene: TRBJ1-2
CDR3aa: CASSPGSYYGYTF
CDR3nt: TGTGCCAGCTCACCCGGTTCTTACTATGGCTACACCTTC

abundance: .
d_gene: TRBD1
v_gene: TRBV6-5
j_gene: TRBJ2-7
CDR3aa: CASSSLVGTVTYEQYF
CDR3nt: TGTGCCAGCAGTTCACTCGTCGGGACAGTTACCTACGAGCAGTACTTC

abundance: few
d_gene: TRBD2
v_gene: TRBV7-9
j_gene: TRBJ2-5
CDR3aa: CASSLGLAGGLGTQYF
CDR3nt: TGTGCCAGCAGCTTGGGACTAGCGGGAGGCCTAGGGACCCAGTACTTC

abundance: once
d_gene: TRBD1
v_gene: TRBV6-5
j_gene: TRBJ1-1
CDR3aa: CASRRKTGGTEAFF
CDR3nt: TGTGCCAGCAGACGAAAGACAGGGGGCACTGAAGCTTTCTTT

abundance: .
d_gene: TRBD1
v_gene: TRBV6-5
j_gene: TRBJ1-6
CDR3aa: CASSLLEQGRIYLHF
CDR3nt: TGTGCCAGCAGTTTACTCGAACAGGGGCGAATTTACCTCCACTTT

abundance: .
d_gene: TRBD1
v_gene: TRBV19
j_gene: TRBJ2-3
CDR3aa: CASSIDHIGQGRDTQYF
CDR3nt: TGTGCCAGTAGTATAGATCATATTGGACAGGGTCGAGATACGCAGTATTTT

abundance: .
d_gene: .
v_gene: TRBV6-5
j_gene: TRBJ2-3
CDR3aa: CASSYLGAGTTDTQYF
CDR3nt: TGTGCCAGCAGTTACTTGGGAGCGGGTACGACAGATACGCAGTATTTT

abundance: .
d_gene: .
v_gene: TRBV7-2
j_gene: TRBJ2-7
CDR3aa: CASSTTAAYEQYF
CDR3nt: TGTGCCAGCAGCACGACAGCTGCCTACGAGCAGTACTTC

abundance: .
d_gene: TRBD1
v_gene: TRBV14
j_gene: TRBJ2-5
CDR3aa: CASSPGTYRGTGETQYF
CDR3nt: TGTGCCAGCAGCCCCGGGACCTACAGGGGGACAGGGGAGACCCAGTACTTC

abundance: .
d_gene: .
v_gene: TRBV7-2
j_gene: TRBJ1-2
CDR3aa: CASKEEISGFNYGYTF
CDR3nt: TGTGCCAGCAAAGAAGAGATTTCGGGGTTTAACTATGGCTACACCTTC

abundance: .
d_gene: TRBD2
v_gene: TRBV5-6
j_gene: TRBJ2-5
CDR3aa: CASSLVTGGPLEQETQYF
CDR3nt: TGTGCCAGCAGCTTGGTAACGGGGGGGCCTCTAGAACAAGAGACCCAGTACTTC

abundance: .
d_gene: TRBD2
v_gene: TRBV7-9
j_gene: TRBJ2-3
CDR3aa: CASRHPGLAGGPSTDTQYF
CDR3nt: TGTGCCAGCAGACACCCGGGACTAGCGGGAGGCCCTAGCACAGATACGCAGTATTTT

abundance: .
d_gene: .
v_gene: TRBV6-4
j_gene: TRBJ2-3
CDR3aa: CASSGTIADTQYF
CDR3nt: TGTGCCAGCAGTGGCACTATTGCAGATACGCAGTATTTT

abundance: once
d_gene: TRBD1
v_gene: TRBV5-1
j_gene: TRBJ2-2
CDR3aa: CASSLGTGVTGELFF
CDR3nt: TGCGCCAGCAGCTTGGGGACAGGGGTTACCGGGGAGCTGTTTTTT